Each of the 23 T cell receptor beta chains below was sequenced from the same sample in a study of T cell clonality in common variable immunodeficiency. TCRdb's table, derived via immunoSEQ multiplex PCR, lists solely in-frame clones and lacks some. The table records approximately 46,000 clones without singletons, the ten largest covering approximately 5.9%. Material: peripheral blood mononuclear cells. Source of these receptors: a person aged 18 to 70 in good health.

This clone was found many times. The observed sequence ends 3 residues before the CDR3 terminus, with the missing tail filled in from the germline J gene. This sequence joins TRBV16 and TRBJ1-6; no clear D gene. CDR1 KGHSY and CDR2 FQNENV come from the germline V gene. V lost 2 bases and J 8 bases, leaving 7 bases between the germline ends. The CDR3 contains 13 residues. The CDR3 loop is CASSQERDSPLHF. The part of the CDR3 DNA that was read is TGTGCCAGCAGCCAAGAAAGGGATTCACCC.

This clone was picked up many times. The read ends 3 residues before the CDR3 terminus; that terminus is restored from the germline J gene. This chain uses TRBV7-9 with TRBJ1-1; D might be TRBD1 (5 bases). This CDR3 spans 11 amino acids. Trimming cost V 5 bases and J 7 bases, with 8 bases left between them. Germline V gene data show CDR1 as SEHNR and CDR2 as FQNEAQ (reference sequence). The CDR3 here is CASSPTVEAFF. The sequenced CDR3 bases are TGTGCCAGCAGCCCGACAGTTGAA. Together with reference TRBV7-9 and TRBJ1-1, the CDR3 gives the full variable domain: DTGVSQNPRHKITKRGQNVTFRCDPISEHNRLYWYRQTLGQGPEFLTYFQNEAQLEKSRLLSDRFSAERPKGSFSTLEIQRTEQGDSAMYLCASSPTVEAFFGQGTRLTVV.

This clone was counted many times. The read falls 3 residues short of the CDR3 end, and the missing part is taken from the germline J gene. This chain links TRBV18 with TRBJ2-4; D unresolved. Trimming removed 3 bases from V and 0 bases from J, with 6 bases in between. This CDR3 has 14 amino acids. Germline V gives CDR1 KGHSH, CDR2 LQKENI. The DNA read from the CDR3 is TGTGCCAGCTCACCGATACTAGCCAAAAACATT. This translates into CASSPILAKNI. The whole CDR3 sequence is CASSPILAKNIQYF.

This clone was counted at least ten times. The CDR3 is cut off 3 residues early in the read; its end comes from the germline J gene. The V call is TRBV5-1, the J call TRBJ2-2, with D maybe TRBD1 (5 bases). The germline CDR1 and CDR2 sequences are SGHRS and YFSETQ. CDR3 length: 18 residues. Here the CDR3 reads CASSLEGAVRSGANVLFF. CDR3 DNA, as far as it was read: TGCGCCAGCAGCTTGGAAGGGGCTGTGAGGTCTGGGGCCAACGTG.

This clone was seen only a few times. The read stops 3 residues short of the end of the CDR3; the missing end is completed from the germline J gene. J is TRBJ2-5 and V is TRBV18; D is undetermined. Germline CDR1 reads KGHSH; CDR2 reads LQKENI. Trimming stripped 6 bases from V and 1 base from J, with 9 bases between. The CDR3 is 13 residues long. The DNA read from the CDR3 is TGTGCCAGCTCGCCAGGCCCCCAAGAGACC. Its translation: CASSPGPQET. The full CDR3 protein reads CASSPGPQETQYF.

This clone has at least ten counts. This CDR3 reads CSARDWGPVGETQYF. The sequenced part of the CDR3 DNA is TGCAGTGCTAGAGATTGGGGCCCTGTGGGAGAGACC. V usage is TRBV20-1 and J usage is TRBJ2-5, with a weak D call TRBD1 (5 bases). The DNA ends 3 residues before the CDR3 does, and the rest of the CDR3 is filled in from the germline J gene. The length of the CDR3 is 15 residues. Germline V gene lookup returns CDR1 DFQATT and CDR2 SNEGSKA (reference sequence). Trimming left V 0 bases short and J 4 bases short, with 15 bases between.

This clone was recorded at least ten times. The CDR3 protein is CSVTLTGHTGELFF. CDR3 DNA (partial): TGCAGCGTGACCTTGACAGGGCATACCGGGGAG. The V call is TRBV29-1, the J call TRBJ2-2, with 7 bases fitting TRBD1. The CDR3 end lies 3 residues beyond the end of the read and is filled in from the germline J gene. The CDR3 is 14 amino acids. Per the germline V gene, CDR1 is SQVTM and CDR2 is ANQGSEA. V shed 6 bases and J 5 bases; nucleotides not matched to a gene: 9.

This clone appeared many times. The CDR3 end is not reached by the read, which stops 3 residues before it; the germline J gene fills it in. The rearrangement joins TRBV19 to TRBJ2-6, with a weak D call TRBD1 (8 bases). The CDR3 runs 20 residues. Germline V CDR1 and CDR2: LNHDA, SQIVND (reference sequence). V was trimmed by 1 base and J by 0 bases, leaving 19 bases between them. The covered CDR3 bases are TGTGCCAGTAGTATAGTCTTCGGACAGGGAGGGTTCTCTGGGGCCAACGTC. Protein product: CASSIVFGQGGFSGANV. The CDR3, in full, reads CASSIVFGQGGFSGANVLTF.

This clone came up many times. Read sequence stops 3 residues before the CDR3 end, and the germline J gene provides the missing end. The chain is built from TRBV28 and TRBJ2-3; possible D gene TRBD1, 5 bases. The CDR3 totals 13 residues. Deletions cut 5 bases from V and 5 bases from J, with 11 bases between. Germline CDR1 MDHEN, CDR2 SYDVKM. CDR3 residues: CASSPPQGDTQYF. CDR3 DNA (partial): TGTGCCAGCAGTCCCCCTCAGGGAGATACG.

With respect to this clone: The sequenced fragment ends 3 residues before the CDR3 boundary, so the rest is inferred from the germline J gene. The rearrangement uses TRBV7-6 and TRBJ2-5, with 9 bases aligning to TRBD1. Unmatched junction bases numbered 17, after V lost 7 bases and J lost 5 bases. Germline V gene sequence: CDR1 SGHVS, CDR2 FNYEAQ. This CDR3 region has 17 residues. This CDR3 reads CASILVGQGRAGETQYF. CDR3 bases read: TGTGCCAGCATCCTAGTGGGACAGGGTCGAGCAGGGGAGACC.

This clone was seen only a few times. The read halts 3 residues ahead of the CDR3 end, with the missing end drawn from the germline J gene. This rearrangement joins TRBV7-2 to TRBJ1-1, with TRBD1 matching over 7 bases. After removal of 3 bases from V and 0 bases from J, the junction contained 4 bases not matched to a gene. The CDR3 contains 15 residues. Germline loops: CDR1 SGHTA, CDR2 FQGNSA. The covered CDR3 bases are TGTGCCAGCAGCTTGGGGCAGGGGGTGAACACTGAA. This sequence encodes CASSLGQGVNTE. The whole CDR3 sequence reads CASSLGQGVNTEAFF.

This clone appeared many times. Read data end 3 residues before the CDR3 end; the end is taken from the germline J gene. The chain combines TRBV5-1 with TRBJ2-4; 7 nucleotides agree with TRBD1. CDR1 and CDR2 from the germline V gene are SGHRS and YFSETQ. The CDR3 is 13 amino acids. CDR3 bases read: TGCGCCAGCAGTTCCACAGGGGTAGAGACT. Encoded protein: CASSSTGVET. The whole CDR3 protein is CASSSTGVETQYF.

In the case of this clone: The CDR3 end falls 3 residues outside the read, so it is completed with the germline J gene. J is TRBJ2-3 and V is TRBV7-9, with TRBD2 matching 8 bases. CDR1 and CDR2 from the germline V gene are SEHNR and FQNEAQ (reference sequence). The CDR3 is 13 residues long. CDR3 DNA (partial): TGTGCCAGCAGCTTAGAACAGCGGGAGACG. Its translation: CASSLEQRET. The full CDR3 is CASSLEQRETQYF.

This clone turned up a few times. Read data end 3 residues before the CDR3 end; the end is taken from the germline J gene. The chain combines TRBV7-9 with TRBJ2-3, with D tentatively TRBD1 (5 bases). The CDR3 length is 15 residues. Germline V CDR1 and CDR2: SEHNR, FQNEAQ (reference sequence). The CDR3 bases that were read are TGTGCCAGCAGCTTAGCGCCGACAGTCCCCCAGCCG. Protein product: CASSLAPTVPQP. From start to end, the CDR3 is CASSLAPTVPQPQYF.

This clone was seen many times. Read data end 3 residues before the CDR3 end; the end is taken from the germline J gene. The chain couples TRBV6-4 to TRBJ2-3; weak D call: TRBD2 (7 bases). This CDR3 is 15 amino acids long. V gave up 2 bases and J gave up 0 bases, with 9 bases separating them. Germline lookup yields CDR1 MRHNA and CDR2 SNTAGT. The part of the CDR3 DNA that was read is TGTGCCAGCAGTGACGGGGGGGCTAGCACAGATACG. This codes for CASSDGGASTDT. The whole CDR3 is CASSDGGASTDTQYF.

A word on this clone: The CDR3 end lies 3 residues beyond the end of the read and is filled in from the germline J gene. This sequence joins TRBV7-9 and TRBJ2-4; the match to TRBD1 covers 7 bases. The CDR3 has 15 residues. Germline assignment: CDR1 SEHNR and CDR2 FQNEAQ (reference sequence). This CDR3 is CASSLMGEGADGQYF. The covered CDR3 bases are TGTGCCAGCAGCTTAATGGGTGAGGGGGCTGATGGT. Supplemented by reference TRBV7-9 and TRBJ2-4, the full variable domain reads DTGVSQNPRHKITKRGQNVTFRCDPISEHNRLYWYRQTLGQGPEFLTYFQNEAQLEKSRLLSDRFSAERPKGSFSTLEIQRTEQGDSAMYLCASSLMGEGADGQYFGAGTRLSVL.

A remark on this clone: The read halts 3 residues ahead of the CDR3 end, with the missing end drawn from the germline J gene. V is TRBV18 and J is TRBJ2-3; TRBD2 matches 14 bases. CDR1 and CDR2 (germline): KGHSH, LQKENI. There are 16 residues in the CDR3. CDR3 loop: CASSRLAGGEQETQYF. The CDR3 bases that were read are TGTGCCAGCTCACGACTAGCGGGGGGGGAACAAGAGACG.

This clone was observed at least ten times. The read terminates 3 residues before the CDR3 end, so the remaining end is supplied by the germline J gene. The chain recombines TRBV7-2 with TRBJ2-7; 9 nucleotides line up with TRBD1. V shed 4 bases and J 3 bases; nucleotides not matched to a gene: 4. Germline CDR1 is SGHTA and CDR2 is FQGNSA. This CDR3 contains 14 residues. The CDR3 bases that were read are TGTGCCAGCAGCTCACGACAGGGGGGCTACGAG. This codes for CASSSRQGGYE. The CDR3 as a whole reads CASSSRQGGYEQYF.

This clone showed up many times. The CDR3 extends 3 residues past the end of the read, so its final part is completed from the germline J gene. The chain carries TRBV6-1 and TRBJ2-2; TRBD2 agrees at 10 bases. The V gene's germline CDR1 is MNHNS and CDR2 SASEGT. Trimming removed 0 bases from V and 6 bases from J; junction bases left unmatched: 1. The length of the CDR3 is 15 residues. The part of the CDR3 DNA that was read is TGTGCCAGCAGTGAAGCAGCGGGGGGGCCCGGGGAG. It encodes CASSEAAGGPGE. The full CDR3 sequence reads CASSEAAGGPGELFF.

This clone was seen repeatedly, ten times or more. The read ends 3 residues early relative to the CDR3; the germline J gene fills the gap. The J gene is TRBJ2-1, the V gene TRBV18; D remains unclear. The ends were cut back, 3 bases at V and 9 bases at J, with 9 bases in the middle. CDR3 length equals 12 residues. Looked up from germline, CDR1 is KGHSH and CDR2 is LQKENI. The covered CDR3 bases are TGTGCCAGCTCACCCCGGCGGAGTGAG. Its translation: CASSPRRSE. The full CDR3 protein is CASSPRRSEQFF.

This clone has a count of ten or more. The missing CDR3 end, 3 residues past where the read stops, is filled in from the germline J gene. The chain couples TRBV10-3 to TRBJ2-3, with D maybe TRBD1 (5 bases). The CDR3 has 13 residues. Germline V gene lookup returns CDR1 ENHRY and CDR2 SYGVKD. CDR3 region: CAISVGDKETQYF. The sequenced CDR3 bases are TGTGCCATCAGTGTAGGGGATAAAGAGACG.

This clone was seen repeatedly, ten times or more. From the germline J gene comes the end of the CDR3, since the read stops 3 residues before it. The V call is TRBV7-2, the J call TRBJ2-1, with 9 positions matching TRBD2. Germline-derived CDR1 and CDR2 are SGHTA and FQGNSA. V trimming: 6 bases; J trimming: 5 bases; junction bases outside the gene matches: 8. The CDR3 loop spans 15 amino acids. Partial CDR3 DNA: TGTGCCAGCAGGTCGGGGCTAGCGGGGAACAATGAG. Translation gives CASRSGLAGNNE. The entire CDR3 reads CASRSGLAGNNEQFF.

This clone is judged large. The read stops 3 residues short of the end of the CDR3; the missing end is completed from the germline J gene. The V and J genes are TRBV12-3 or TRBV12-4 and TRBJ2-1; TRBD2 is a possible D gene (7 bases). Deletions cut 5 bases from V and 7 bases from J, with 18 bases between. The CDR3 is 15 amino acids. The chain's CDR3 is CASSPGGGGLNEQFF. CDR3 DNA (partial): TGTGCCAGCAGTCCGGGGGGCGGCGGCTTAAATGAG.